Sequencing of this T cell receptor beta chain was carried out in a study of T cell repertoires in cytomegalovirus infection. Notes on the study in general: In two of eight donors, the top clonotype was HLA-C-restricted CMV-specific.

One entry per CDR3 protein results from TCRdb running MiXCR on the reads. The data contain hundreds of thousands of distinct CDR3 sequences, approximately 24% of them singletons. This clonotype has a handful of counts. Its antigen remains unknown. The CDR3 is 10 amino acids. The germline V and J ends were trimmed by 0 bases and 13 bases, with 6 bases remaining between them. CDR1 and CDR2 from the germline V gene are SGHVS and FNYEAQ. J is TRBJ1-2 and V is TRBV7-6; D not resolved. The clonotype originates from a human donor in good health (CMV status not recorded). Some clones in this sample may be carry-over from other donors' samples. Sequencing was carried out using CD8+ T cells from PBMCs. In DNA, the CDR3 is TGTGCCAGCAGCTTAGCAGGGAGCACCTTC. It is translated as CASSLAGSTF.